This T cell receptor (beta chain) is drawn from a study of T cell clones after liver transplantation. In the study overall: Draws occurred before transplant, before withdrawal, and after complete or failed withdrawal. General study results and limits: Post-transplant, graft-donor-reactive CD4 TCRbeta sequences in blood dropped significantly in most of the 8 subjects. Graft donor-reactive T cells may have migrated into the graft rather than being deleted.

V shed 4 bases, J shed 0 bases, and the junction held 3 bases outside the gene matches. Germline loops: CDR1 SGHDT, CDR2 YYEEEE. The CDR3 runs 15 residues. The table came from immunoSEQ multiplex PCR; TCRdb's copy has only in-frame clones and leaves some out. The sample includes around 30,000 clones, about 94% of them seen just once. Unstimulated PBMCs were sorted into CD3+CD4+ and CD3+CD8+ populations. A word on this clone: Its antigen is undetermined.

Source: CD8+ T cells from blood, taken 12 months after liver transplant. The chain couples TRBV5-6 to TRBJ2-7; TRBD2 aligns across 11 bases. The clonotype comes from a human patient who received a liver transplant. The graft donor may account for some of the T cells. CDR3 residues: CASSTGLAASYEQYF. The CDR3 DNA reads as TGTGCCAGCAGCACGGGACTAGCGGCCTCCTACGAGCAGTACTTC.